This record covers a single T cell receptor (beta chain). This sample stems from a study of shared clonotypes between healthy human individuals. Deep was the level at which the assay was run. Profiling relied on immunoSEQ multiplex PCR, and the TCRdb table lists in-frame clones only, not all of them. Among about 1,500,000 clones, approximately 96% were seen once, and the ten largest hold approximately 1%. V was cut by 0 bases and J by 8 bases, with 14 bases left in between. The CDR3 length is 14 residues. Germline V CDR1 and CDR2: SGDLS, YYNGEE. This clonotype originated in a man between 25 and 39 years old in good health. V usage is TRBV9 and J usage is TRBJ1-1, with unresolved D. The sample taken for sequencing was naive CD4+ T cells sorted from blood. Sample subset: CD45RA+ positively selected. The CDR3 here is CASSVERAGREAFF. Here the CDR3 DNA reads TGTGCCAGCAGCGTAGAGAGGGCTGGAAGGGAAGCTTTCTTT.